The sequence of this T cell receptor beta chain was determined in a study of blood T cell repertoires in COVID-19 (TCRdb year 2020). Turning to the overall study: Samples covering the acute and convalescent phases of COVID-19 were provided by collaborators in the United States, Italy and Spain. The prospective study material was composed of cDNA or gDNA derived from T cells, B-cell-depleted T cells, or PBMCs. Deeply sampled blood TCRbeta repertoires from subjects exposed to, actively infected with, or recovered from COVID-19 were included in the dataset. The repertoires were released in a freely available public database meant as a resource for research on the immune response to SARS-CoV-2. Samples came from the ongoing ImmuneRACE study (first 160 participants) plus 1,254 subjects from 6 global collaborators. The sample metadata nearly always contained a de-identified subject ID, COVID-19 status, age in years and sex. Where HLA class I and class II types were available, the types were taken from metadata supplied by the sample provider, not from assay-based typing.

The collaborating institutions used their own protocols to collect whole blood in K2EDTA tubes. For TCRbeta analysis, collaborators shipped samples in one of three forms: frozen whole blood, isolated PBMCs, or DNA extracted from either of those sample types. The immunoSEQ Assay, a bias-controlled multiplex PCR, was used to amplify TCRbeta CDR3 regions from genomic DNA. Per the authors' processing: Nucleated cell counts per sample were estimated from amplification of reference gene primers within the assay. Sequence reads were collapsed and filtered to measure the absolute abundance of every unique TCRbeta CDR3 rearrangement. For each sample, productive Simpson clonality was calculated as the square root of Simpson's diversity index over productive rearrangements. Held by TCRdb, this immuneACCESS table contains in-frame sequences only and omits some clones. Under half of the omission traces to an unresolved V gene where checked; the cause of the rest is unknown. The V and J calls and clone size are taken from that table; D and trimming were inferred from the DNA. Present in this sample are approximately 300,000 clones, 65% to 85% of which were seen just once. The ten largest clones represent approximately 1.1% of the sample.

As concerns this clone: The antigen it binds to is not known. One base away there is no much larger clone; base qualities are not given.

Study-wide conclusions, independent of this receptor: The amount of clinical and demographic metadata varied by source and participant and was provided uncurated.

V drops 2 bases and J drops 3 bases, leaving 13 bases in between. CDR3 length: 15 amino acids, cysteine to phenylalanine. Kept here is only the CDR3 DNA, which spans 45 bases and is read in frame from base 1. From the germline V gene, CDR1 is LGHNT and CDR2 is FRNRAP. The rearranged segments are TRBV12-5 and TRBJ2-5, and the D gene may be TRBD2, 6 bases matching. This clonotype originated in a woman aged 45-65 years with acute or convalescent COVID-19. The material sequenced was peripheral blood. The sequence in DNA is TGTGCTAGTGGTTTGCTCCCGGGACTTGAAGAGACCCAGTACTTC. The encoded protein is CASGLLPGLEETQYF.